This TCR beta chain was captured in a study of human T cells and chemical hapten exposure. The time point here: pre-sensitization, week 0. Treatment meaning: therapeutic diphenylcyclopropenone sensitization with weekly scalp DPC. The length of the CDR3 is 13 residues. Trimming pared 8 bases from V and 1 base from J, leaving 11 bases between. Germline V gives CDR1 SEHNR, CDR2 FQNEAQ (reference sequence). Each CDR3 protein gets one entry after TCRdb re-called the RACE reads with MiXCR. The table has about 120,000 distinct CDR3 sequences, approximately 13% seen once. Material: whole blood, obtained in connection with sensitization to the hapten diphenylcyclopropenone (DPC). The chain has TRBV7-9 and TRBJ1-1, with D uncertain. This TCR was sampled from a young woman with alopecia areata. Some clones in this sample may be carry-over from other donors' samples. DNA of the CDR3: TGTGCCAGCGGGGAGCGGCGGAACACTGAAGCTTTCTTT. Translated, it gives CASGERRNTEAFF.